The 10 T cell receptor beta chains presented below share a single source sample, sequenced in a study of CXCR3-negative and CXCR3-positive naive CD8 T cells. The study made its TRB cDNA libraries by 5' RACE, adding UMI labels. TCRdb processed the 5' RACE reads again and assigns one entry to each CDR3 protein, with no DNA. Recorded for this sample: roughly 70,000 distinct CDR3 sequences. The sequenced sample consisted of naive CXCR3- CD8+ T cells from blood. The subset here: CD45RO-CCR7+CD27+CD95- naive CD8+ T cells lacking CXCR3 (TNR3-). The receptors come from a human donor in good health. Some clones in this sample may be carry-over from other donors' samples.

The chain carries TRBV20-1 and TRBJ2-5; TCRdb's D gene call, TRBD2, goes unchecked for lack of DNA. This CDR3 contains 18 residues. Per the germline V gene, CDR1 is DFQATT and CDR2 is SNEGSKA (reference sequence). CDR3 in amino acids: CSARDLTSGRAFQETQYF.

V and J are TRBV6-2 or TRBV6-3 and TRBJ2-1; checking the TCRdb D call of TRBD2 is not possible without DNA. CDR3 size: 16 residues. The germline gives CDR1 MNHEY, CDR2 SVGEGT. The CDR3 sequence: CASSWPADSSYNEQFF.

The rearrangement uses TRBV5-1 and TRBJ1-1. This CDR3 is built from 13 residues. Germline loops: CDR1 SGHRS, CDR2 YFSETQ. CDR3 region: CASSGDGNTEAFF.

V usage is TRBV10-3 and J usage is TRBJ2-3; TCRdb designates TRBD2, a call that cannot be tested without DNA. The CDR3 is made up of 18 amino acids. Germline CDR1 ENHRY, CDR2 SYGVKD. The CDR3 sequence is CAISGPGASGRPTDTQYF.

The CDR3 sequence is CASSLATGGVGELFF. The chain has TRBV7-9 and TRBJ2-2; without DNA, the TCRdb call of TRBD1 cannot be checked. This CDR3 spans 15 amino acids. The germline V gene has CDR1 SEHNR and CDR2 FQNEAQ (reference sequence).

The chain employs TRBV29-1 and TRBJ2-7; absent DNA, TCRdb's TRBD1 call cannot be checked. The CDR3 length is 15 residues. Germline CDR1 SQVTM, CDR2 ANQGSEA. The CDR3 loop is CSVFVLDRGPYEQYF.

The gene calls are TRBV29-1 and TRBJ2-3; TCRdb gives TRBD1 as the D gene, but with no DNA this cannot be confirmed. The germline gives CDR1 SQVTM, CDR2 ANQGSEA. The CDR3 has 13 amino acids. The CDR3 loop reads CSFGQGSTDTQYF.

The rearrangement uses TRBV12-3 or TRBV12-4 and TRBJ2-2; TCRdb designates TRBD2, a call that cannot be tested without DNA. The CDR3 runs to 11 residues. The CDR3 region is CASSVPGELFF.

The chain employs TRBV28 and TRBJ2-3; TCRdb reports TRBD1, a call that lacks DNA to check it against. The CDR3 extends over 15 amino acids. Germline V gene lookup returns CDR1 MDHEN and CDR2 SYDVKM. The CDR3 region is CASSLEGGGTDTQYF.

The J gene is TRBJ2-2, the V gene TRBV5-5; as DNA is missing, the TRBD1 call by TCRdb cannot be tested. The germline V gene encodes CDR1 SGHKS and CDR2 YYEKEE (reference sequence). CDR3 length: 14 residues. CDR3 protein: CASSSSGTTGELFF.